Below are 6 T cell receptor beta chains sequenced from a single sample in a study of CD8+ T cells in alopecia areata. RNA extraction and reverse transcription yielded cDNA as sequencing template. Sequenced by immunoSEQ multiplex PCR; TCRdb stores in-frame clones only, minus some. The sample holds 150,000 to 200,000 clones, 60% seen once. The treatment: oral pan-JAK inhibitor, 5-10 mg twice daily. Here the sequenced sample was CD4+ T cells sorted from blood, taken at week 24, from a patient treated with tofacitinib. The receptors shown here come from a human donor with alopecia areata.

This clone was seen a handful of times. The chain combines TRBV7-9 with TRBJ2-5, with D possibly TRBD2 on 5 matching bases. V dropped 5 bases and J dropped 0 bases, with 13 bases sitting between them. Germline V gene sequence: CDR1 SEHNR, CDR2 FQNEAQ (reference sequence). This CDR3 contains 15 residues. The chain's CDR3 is CASSRTPGYQETQYF. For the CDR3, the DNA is TGTGCCAGCAGCAGGACCCCGGGGTACCAAGAGACCCAGTACTTC.

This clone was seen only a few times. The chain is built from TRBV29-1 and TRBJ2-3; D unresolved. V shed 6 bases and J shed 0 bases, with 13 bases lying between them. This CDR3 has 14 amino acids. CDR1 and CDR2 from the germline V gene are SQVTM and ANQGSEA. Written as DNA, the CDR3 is TGCAGCGTCCACGCGAGTACTAGCACAGATACGCAGTATTTT. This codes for CSVHASTSTDTQYF.

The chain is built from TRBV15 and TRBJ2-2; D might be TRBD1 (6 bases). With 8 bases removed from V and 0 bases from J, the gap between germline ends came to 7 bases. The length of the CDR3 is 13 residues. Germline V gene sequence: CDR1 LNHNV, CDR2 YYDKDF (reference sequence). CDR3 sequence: CATGTPNTGELFF. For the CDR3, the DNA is TGTGCCACCGGGACACCGAACACCGGGGAGCTGTTTTTT.

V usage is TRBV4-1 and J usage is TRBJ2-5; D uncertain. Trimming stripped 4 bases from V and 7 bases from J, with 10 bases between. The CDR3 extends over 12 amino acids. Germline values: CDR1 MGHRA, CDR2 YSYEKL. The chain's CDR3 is CASSPPLGTQYF. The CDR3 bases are TGCGCCAGCAGCCCTCCACTGGGGACCCAGTACTTC.

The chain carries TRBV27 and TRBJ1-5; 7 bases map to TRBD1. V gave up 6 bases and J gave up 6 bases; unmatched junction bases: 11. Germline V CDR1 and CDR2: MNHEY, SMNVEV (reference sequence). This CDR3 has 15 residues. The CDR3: CASSRAGGIGQPQHF. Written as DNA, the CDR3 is TGTGCCAGCAGCCGCGCAGGGGGAATCGGTCAGCCCCAGCATTTT.

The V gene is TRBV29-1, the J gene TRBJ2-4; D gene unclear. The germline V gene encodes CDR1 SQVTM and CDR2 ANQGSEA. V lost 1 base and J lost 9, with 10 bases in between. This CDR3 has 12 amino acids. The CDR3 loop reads CSVEGGSGIQYF. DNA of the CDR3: TGCAGCGTTGAAGGGGGTTCCGGCATTCAGTACTTC.